One TCR beta chain is described in this entry. Its antigen is still unknown. This specimen comes from a study of OX40 agonist ivuxolimab in advanced cancers. The study, taken as a whole, reports: Several nonresponders also turned out to have low normalized T-cell clonal expansion.

The protocol was immunoSEQ multiplex PCR, while the TCRdb copy is restricted to in-frame clones and leaves out a portion. This sample carries under 65,000 clones, roughly nine tenths of them seen once, and the ten largest clones take roughly 12%. Trimming took off 4 bases at V and 6 bases at J, with 14 bases between the two ends. This CDR3 is built from 14 residues. Germline lookup yields CDR1 SGDLS and CDR2 YYNGEE. J is TRBJ2-1 and V is TRBV9, with D perhaps TRBD1 (7 bases). The source material was CD4+ or CD8+ T cells sorted from blood, sampled in a trial of the OX40 agonist ivuxolimab. The sequence was collected from an adult with an advanced solid tumor such as melanoma, head and neck, liver or kidney cancer. CDR3: CASSPGGSFNEQFF. CDR3 in DNA: TGTGCCAGCAGCCCAGGGGGGAGTTTCAATGAGCAGTTCTTC.